This TCR beta chain was sequenced for a study of shared clonotypes between healthy human individuals. Germline V gene data show CDR1 as MNHEY and CDR2 as SVGAGI. The ends were cut back, 6 bases at V and 3 bases at J, with 15 bases in the middle. This CDR3 is built from 15 residues. Libraries were prepared by immunoSEQ multiplex PCR; TCRdb keeps only in-frame clonotypes and omits some of them. Of around 340,000 clones in the sample, roughly 70% were seen once. The genes are TRBV6-5 and TRBJ2-1; D might be TRBD2 (5 bases). The TCR sequence derives from a young man in good health. Source material: memory CD4+ T cells sorted from blood. Specified subset: CD45RA-negative fraction. The CDR3 DNA reads as TGTGCCAGCAGGTCTTATACTAGGGACTACAATGAGCAGTTCTTC. The encoded protein is CASRSYTRDYNEQFF.